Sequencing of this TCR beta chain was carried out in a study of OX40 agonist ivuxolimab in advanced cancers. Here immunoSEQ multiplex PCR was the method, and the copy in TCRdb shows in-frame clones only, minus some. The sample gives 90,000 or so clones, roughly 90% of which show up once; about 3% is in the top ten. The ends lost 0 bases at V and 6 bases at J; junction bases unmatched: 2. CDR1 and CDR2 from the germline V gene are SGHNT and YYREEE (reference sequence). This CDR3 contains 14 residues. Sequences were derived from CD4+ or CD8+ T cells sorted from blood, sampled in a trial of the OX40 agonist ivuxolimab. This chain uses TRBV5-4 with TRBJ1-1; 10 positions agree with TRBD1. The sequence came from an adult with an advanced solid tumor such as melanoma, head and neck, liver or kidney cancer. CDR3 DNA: TGTGCCAGCAGCTTGGGCGGACAGGGGGCTGAAGCTTTCTTT. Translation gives CASSLGGQGAEAFF.